This T cell receptor beta chain was identified during a study of spatial heterogeneity in lung cancer (dated by TCRdb to about 2019). Study-wide context: Beta-chain transcripts were consistently detected in greater numbers than alpha-chain transcripts, which likely reflected higher beta-chain transcript abundance. TCR transcript counts in tumor regions correlated strongly with a T cell transcriptional module score from matched bulk RNA-seq. In the raw uncorrected reads, each unique combination of TCR and UMI appeared more than ten times on average. In non-small cell lung cancer, the study made a quantitative comparison of TCR alpha and beta repertoires among multiple tumor regions, matched nontumor lung and blood. Nonsynonymous mutation counts, determined by whole-exome sequencing of tumor tissue, were related to TCR repertoire features. At surgery, both alpha and beta chains were TCR-sequenced in over 200 tumor regions, some 64 matched nontumor lung samples and a few dozen PBMC samples. Study-wide findings and limitations: Additional single-cell paired TCR alpha and beta sequencing was considered necessary to confirm, at a functional level, the hypothesis that regional TCRs recognize regional mutations. Counts of ubiquitous and regional expanded TCRs were found to correlate with counts of ubiquitous and regional nonsynonymous mutations, respectively. Estimated TCR-seq coverage of tumor T cells was only around 7% for alpha chains and approximately 12% for beta chains. A correlation was observed between the number of expanded intratumoral alpha and beta TCRs and the tumor nonsynonymous mutation count.

This clonotype has ten or more counts. Its antigen remains unidentified. There are no base qualities to consult, and no much larger clone falls within one base. The library came from 5' RACE. Sequencing instrument: NextSeq 500. In the TCR library protocol, a unique molecular identifier was attached to each TCR cDNA molecule so that PCR and sequencing errors could be corrected. On the study's bioinformatics: TCR identification, UMI-based error correction and CDR3 extraction were all carried out with Decombinator tools. TCRs above a frequency of 2 per 1,000, corresponding to the top 1% of the tumor frequency distribution, were defined as expanded. Expanded tumor TCRs statistically deemed absent (corrected P<0.05) from at least one tumor region were classed as regional, and all other expanded tumor TCRs were classed as ubiquitous. Renyi diversity was calculated using the R vegan package after each repertoire was subsampled 100 times to 5,000 TCRs. CDR3 similarity networks were built from amino acid triplet string-kernel similarity, connecting CDR3s with pairwise similarity above 0.82. The raw public data were reprocessed by TCRdb itself: fastp quality trimming at Q25, MiXCR clonotype calling, in-frame beta chains only. Identical CDR3 protein sequences are pooled into one entry, listed with their most common genes and DNA. It is TCRdb's table, rather than the study itself, that gives the V and J calls and clone size. For this sample there are about 10,000 distinct CDR3 sequences; about 10% appear just once. 10% to 15% of the sample rests with the top ten.

According to the study, the label for this sample's time point signals: sample taken at primary tumor resection. Donors were 65 to 85 patients with early-stage, untreated non-small cell lung cancer from the lung TRACERx cohort. For TCR sequencing, whole RNA was extracted from tumor and nontumor lung tissue, or from cryopreserved PBMC samples, and no cell sorting was done. A patient was chosen for TCR sequencing only when enough RNA was available from at least two tumor regions. Before being selected, tumor and adjacent nontumor lung specimens were reviewed by a lung pathologist. CDR1 LGHDT and CDR2 YNNKEL were looked up in the germline V gene (reference sequence). V lost 1 base and J lost 8 bases, and the count of bases not matched to a germline gene is 11. The CDR3, cysteine through phenylalanine, is 16 amino acids long. Only CDR3 DNA remains: 48 bases, in frame from the first base.

The sequence is built from TRBV3-1 and TRBJ2-3, with 8 bases in between that match TRBD2. The TCR sequence derives from a female donor with early-stage non-small cell lung cancer. Sequenced material: lung tumor tissue, taken at surgery. The CDR3 corresponds to CASSQGGPGAGGTQYF. The DNA sequence is given as TGTGCCAGCAGCCAAGGGGGCCCGGGGGCGGGAGGTACGCAGTATTTT.